One T cell receptor beta chain is described in this entry. Antigen unknown. This CDR3 has 14 amino acids. With 5 bases removed from V and 8 bases from J, the gap between germline ends came to 15 bases. Primed by a sample-barcoded 5' primer and a J-beta primer mix, a second PCR proceeded for 7 to 11 cycles. TCRdb re-derived calls from the 5' RACE reads in MiXCR, one entry per CDR3 protein. Seen here are 1.5 million to 2 million distinct CDR3 sequences, about 35% observed once, and the top ten hold 10% to 12%. The sample comes from a study of blood T cells in healthy people across ages. Study results and limitations: Diversity was higher, and naive CD4+ cells more numerous, in long-lived donors than in aged donors. TCR beta diversity per million T cells fell roughly linearly with age.

Each sample provided at least 5 micrograms of extracted total RNA. Input material: blood. This TCR derives from a woman aged 25 to 39 in good health. The rearrangement links TRBV12-3 or TRBV12-4 to TRBJ2-2; TRBD2 is a possible D gene (6 bases). The chain's CDR3 is CASSPSGGGGELFF. CDR3 nucleotides: TGTGCCAGCAGTCCCTCCGGGGGTGGGGGGGAGCTGTTTTTT.